What follows is one TCR beta chain and its context. This clonotype was detected ten times or more. Its antigen remains undetermined. Base qualities are not at hand, and no much larger clone is one base apart. Stable Graves' hyperthyroidism was defined as the absence of progression to ophthalmopathy over 18 months of follow-up. The hyperthyroidism patients were between 18 and 65 years old and newly diagnosed, with a disease duration of less than 2 months. Exclusion was applied to patients with uncontrolled infections, other autoimmune diseases, pregnancy or lactation. Diagnoses were established on the basis of clinical symptoms, serum thyroxine and TRAb, thyroid ultrasound, and orbital computed tomography. Ficoll-Paque density gradient centrifugation was used to isolate PBMCs from around 9.1 ml of fresh peripheral blood. Total RNA was extracted using Trizol reagent, and RNA quality was assessed on an Agilent 2100 Bioanalyzer.

TCR beta CDR3 regions were amplified from RNA transcripts. For the first round of RT-PCR on the TCR CDR3, the HTBI primer set was used together with the Qiagen OneStep RT-PCR kit. Libraries were constructed in a second round of multiplex PCR, after which size selection and purification were performed. The libraries were sequenced on an Illumina HiSeq2000 using paired-end 100 bp reads. The paper's data handling went like this. Raw data were processed with SOAPnuke, discarding reads with adapters, uncalled bases, mean Phred below 15, or no exact constant-primer or identifier match. COPE v1.2.5 was used to merge high-quality paired reads, and clonotypes were defined as unique nucleotide sequences. MiTCR v1.1 was used to align clonotypes to the IMGT TRBV, TRBD and TRBJ reference segments. Analysis was restricted to V-J combinations with a frequency above 0.0001, which covered 98% to 99.2% of repertoires. The TCS score was defined as F50 (clonal expansion) divided by E x V (chaos), with BLOSUM62-based TCRdist calculated between CDR3 peptides within each V-J. Welch's t-statistics and random forest reduced roughly 540 V-J features to some 14, which were used in a naive Bayes classifier (R e1071). TCRdb reprocessed the public reads (quality trimming at Q25 with fastp, clone calling with MiXCR) and kept in-frame beta chains. Under each unique CDR3 protein, matching rows form one entry showing the most common genes and DNA. TCRdb's processing, not the study's, gives the V and J calls here. Present in this sample are over 450,000 distinct CDR3 sequences, 13% to 15% of which were seen just once. The leading ten clones occupy around 17% of the sample.

The data belong to a study of T cells in Graves' hyperthyroidism and ophthalmopathy (dated by TCRdb to the late 2010s). Describing the broader study: Peripheral blood samples were taken at initial diagnosis, before any treatment was given. To identify TCR V-J signatures that set the groups apart, the researchers used a discovery cohort of 90 to 100 patients, made up of about 44 with Graves' ophthalmopathy and 57 with stable Graves' hyperthyroidism. Prospective prediction of ophthalmopathy was tested in an independent validation cohort consisting of 18 to 20 hyperthyroidism patients and some 16 patients who later progressed to ophthalmopathy. The 75 to 100 discovery patients were divided at random into training and test sets in a 7:3 ratio. Thyroid tissue and blood T-cell repertoires from six Graves' hyperthyroidism patients were also compared in the study. Once sampling was done, hyperthyroidism patients were given methimazole at a starting dose of 30 mg daily, whereas ophthalmopathy patients were given high-dose intravenous methylprednisolone. The paper reports TCR Vbeta CDR3 sequencing of over 120 peripheral blood samples: approximately 41 ophthalmopathy, around 80 hyperthyroidism and around 17 progressor patients.

General study outcomes and caveats: In validation, progression to ophthalmopathy was predicted by the model with 70.59% sensitivity and just over 72% specificity, a median of 6.5 months before onset. Ophthalmopathy was separated from stable hyperthyroidism by a 13 V-J signature model, with 85% to 90% sensitivity and roughly 81% specificity obtained in cross-validation and 80%/75% obtained in testing. No statistical method was used to set the sample size in advance, and investigators knew the group allocation. Blood samples also contained most of the expanded thyroid clonotypes (frequency above 0.001), which suggests that blood repertoires may reflect thyroid immune responses.

For CDR1 and CDR2, the germline V gene lists MDHEN and SYDVKM. Trimming at the junction amounts to 6 bases on V and 5 bases on J, and the germline ends lie 16 bases apart. The CDR3 measures 14 amino acids from cysteine to phenylalanine. The DNA shown is the 42-base CDR3, in frame from base 1. The chain joins TRBV28 to TRBJ1-2; the best D guess is TRBD1, with 5 bases matching. The specimen sequenced was blood. This receptor was identified in a woman aged 18 to 35 with Graves' hyperthyroidism. The CDR3 here reads CASSRRGTVYGYTF. The sequenced DNA is TGTGCCAGCAGCCGACGCGGGACGGTATATGGCTACACCTTC.